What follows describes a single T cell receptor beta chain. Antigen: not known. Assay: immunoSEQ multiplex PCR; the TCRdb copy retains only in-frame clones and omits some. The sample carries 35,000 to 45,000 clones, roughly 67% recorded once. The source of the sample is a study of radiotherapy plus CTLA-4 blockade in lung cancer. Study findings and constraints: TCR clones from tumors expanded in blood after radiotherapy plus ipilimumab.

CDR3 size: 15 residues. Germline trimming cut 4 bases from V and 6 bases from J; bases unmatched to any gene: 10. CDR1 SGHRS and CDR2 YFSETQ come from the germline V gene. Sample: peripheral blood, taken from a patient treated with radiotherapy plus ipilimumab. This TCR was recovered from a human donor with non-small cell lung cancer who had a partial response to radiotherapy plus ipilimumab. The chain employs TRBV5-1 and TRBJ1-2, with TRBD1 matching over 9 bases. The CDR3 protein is CASSIQGTGYDGYTF. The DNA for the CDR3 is TGCGCCAGCAGCATACAAGGGACAGGGTACGATGGCTACACCTTC.